The 27 T cell receptor beta chains given below trace back to one sample, sequenced in a study of CD8 T cells in Susac syndrome. Reverse transcription of roughly 0.45 to 1 ug RNA used random hexamers. Each CDR3 protein is one row after TCRdb ran MiXCR on the immunoSEQ multiplex PCR reads. The table lists 330,000 or so distinct CDR3 sequences, roughly 85% of them singletons. The sequenced material came from CD8+ T cells from PBMCs. These receptors were collected from a human donor with multiple sclerosis.

This clonotype was seen a single time. The chain carries TRBV30 and TRBJ2-3; 11 bases are a match to TRBD2. The CDR3 has 16 residues. CDR1 and CDR2 from the germline V gene are GTSNPN and SVGIG (reference sequence). The junction had 3 bases not matched to a gene; V was cut back by 1 base and J by 0 bases. Here the CDR3 reads CAWSAGLAASTDTQYF. The CDR3 DNA sequence: TGTGCCTGGAGTGCGGGACTAGCGGCTAGCACAGATACGCAGTATTTT.

About this clonotype: An end of the junction does not agree with germline; a read error may underlie this. The chain uses TRBV7-2 and TRBJ2-1; TRBD1 matches at 7 bases. This CDR3 has 16 residues. Germline-derived CDR1 and CDR2 are SGHTA and FQGNSA. CDR3 amino acids: CASSLAVTTGYNEQFF. The DNA of the CDR3 is TGTGCCAGCAGCCTAGCTGTTACGACAGGGTACAATGAGCAGTTCTTC.

This sequence joins TRBV9 and TRBJ2-6, with D possibly being TRBD1 or TRBD2 (5 bases each). The CDR3 consists of 18 residues. V lost 3 bases, J lost 2 bases, and 18 bases lay in between. The V gene's germline CDR1 is SGDLS and CDR2 YYNGEE. The CDR3 bases are TGTGCCAGCAGCGAAGCGGCCTGGAAGGGGACTGGGGCCAACGTCCTGACTTTC. Its translation: CASSEAAWKGTGANVLTF.

In DNA, the CDR3 is TGCAGTGCTAGAGATACCCTCGACAGAAACTATGGCTACACCTTC. This translates into CSARDTLDRNYGYTF. The chain has TRBV20-1 and TRBJ1-2, with D maybe TRBD1 (5 bases). The CDR3 covers 15 residues. Trimming took off 0 bases at V and 2 bases at J, with 13 bases between the two ends. Germline lookup yields CDR1 DFQATT and CDR2 SNEGSKA (reference sequence).

This rearrangement joins TRBV5-1 to TRBJ1-1; a possible D gene is TRBD1 (5 bases). From germline, CDR1 is SGHRS and CDR2 YFSETQ. This CDR3 spans 13 amino acids. Trimming left V 4 bases short and J 5 bases short, with 12 bases between. CDR3 sequence: CASSRGAGTEAFF. The CDR3 DNA follows: TGCGCCAGCAGCCGGGGCGCGGGGACTGAAGCTTTCTTT.

The rearrangement uses TRBV27 and TRBJ2-5; D uncertain. Trimming shortened V by 5 bases and J by 2 bases, and 12 bases separated the two germline ends. This CDR3 is 14 amino acids long. Germline CDR1 is MNHEY and CDR2 is SMNVEV (reference sequence). The CDR3 loop is CASSAQIQQETQYF. In DNA form, the CDR3 reads TGTGCCAGCAGTGCTCAGATCCAACAAGAGACCCAGTACTTC.

The rearrangement uses TRBV5-4 and TRBJ1-1, with TRBD1 matching over 7 bases. V lost 3 bases, J lost 12 bases, and 5 bases stayed unmatched. The CDR3 is 11 residues long. Germline V gene data show CDR1 as SGHNT and CDR2 as YYREEE (reference sequence). DNA for the CDR3: TGTGCCAGCAGCTCGGGACAGTTCCCTTTCTTT. Its protein product is CASSSGQFPFF.

V and J are TRBV13 and TRBJ2-1; 9 bases agree with TRBD2. V trimming: 5 bases; J trimming: 8 bases; junction bases outside the gene matches: 13. This CDR3 has 16 amino acids. The V gene's germline CDR1 is PRHDT and CDR2 FYEKMQ (reference sequence). In DNA form, the CDR3 reads TGTGCCAGCAGCCCGACGGCGGGAGGGCTTTTGGATGAGCAGTTCTTC. Translated: CASSPTAGGLLDEQFF.

This chain connects TRBV29-1 to TRBJ2-7, with 7 bases fitting TRBD1. CDR1 and CDR2 from the germline V gene are SQVTM and ANQGSEA. The J segment lost 3 bases and the V segment lost 7 bases, leaving 6 bases of the junction unmatched. The CDR3 has 12 amino acids. The CDR3 DNA reads as TGCAGCGCCGAAGACAGGGTCTACGAGCAGTACTTC. This sequence encodes CSAEDRVYEQYF.

The chain joins TRBV12-3 or TRBV12-4 to TRBJ2-1; 8 positions match TRBD2. Losses at the gene ends were 4 bases for V and 7 bases for J; bases not matched to a gene: 12. The CDR3 is 16 amino acids. DNA of the CDR3: TGTGCCAGCAGTTCCCTTCGGACGGGAGGGTGGAATGAGCAGTTCTTC. Amino acid sequence: CASSSLRTGGWNEQFF.

This clonotype is a singleton in its sample. This rearrangement joins TRBV19 to TRBJ2-1; weak D call: TRBD2 (6 bases). This CDR3 is built from 14 residues. Germline CDR1 reads LNHDA; CDR2 reads SQIVND (reference sequence). V lost 4 bases and J 8 bases, leaving 15 bases between the germline ends. CDR3 bases: TGTGCCAGTAGTACGGAGGGCCAAGGCGATGAGCAGTTCTTC. Translating gives CASSTEGQGDEQFF.

The rearrangement uses TRBV10-3 and TRBJ2-7; 9 nucleotides align to TRBD2. The CDR3 contains 14 residues. Germline V lookup: CDR1 ENHRY, CDR2 SYGVKD. V was pared by 7 bases and J by 3 bases, with 7 bases of the junction left unmatched. Written as DNA, the CDR3 is TGTGCCATCAACGCGGGGGGGAACCACTACGAGCAGTACTTC. It encodes CAINAGGNHYEQYF.

The sample holds a few counts of this clonotype. The chain carries TRBV27 and TRBJ2-7; 7 bases match TRBD2. J lost 5 bases, V lost 2 bases, and 9 bases had no gene match. The germline V gene has CDR1 MNHEY and CDR2 SMNVEV (reference sequence). This CDR3 is built from 15 residues. Here the CDR3 reads CASSLGSGAPHEQYF. CDR3 DNA: TGTGCCAGCAGTTTAGGGAGCGGGGCCCCCCACGAGCAGTACTTC.

The rearrangement links TRBV15 to TRBJ2-7; tentative D call: TRBD1 (9 bases). Looked up from germline, CDR1 is LNHNV and CDR2 is YYDKDF (reference sequence). V lost 1 base to trimming and J lost 5 bases, with 18 bases between them. The CDR3 runs to 16 residues. The CDR3 sequence is CATSRVAGQGVNEQYF. Here the CDR3 DNA reads TGTGCCACCAGCAGAGTAGCGGGACAGGGTGTCAACGAGCAGTACTTC.

The chain combines TRBV5-1 with TRBJ2-1; 11 bases line up with TRBD2. The CDR3 extends over 13 amino acids. Germline CDR1 reads SGHRS; CDR2 reads YFSETQ. The trim removed 5 bases at V and 14 bases at J, leaving 9 bases unmatched. The DNA of the CDR3 is TGCGCCAGCAGGGCCCCTGGGGGACTAGCGGAGTTCTTC. It is translated as CASRAPGGLAEFF.

The V gene is TRBV5-6, the J gene TRBJ1-5; the match to TRBD1 covers 9 bases. This CDR3 spans 14 amino acids. V lost 4 bases, J lost 4 bases, and 3 bases stayed unmatched. Germline assignment: CDR1 SGHDT and CDR2 YYEEEE. In DNA, the CDR3 is TGTGCCAGCAGCCCCGGGACAGGGAATCAGCCCCAGCATTTT. This sequence encodes CASSPGTGNQPQHF.

The V and J genes are TRBV4-2 and TRBJ1-1, with a tentative D call TRBD1 (5 bases). This CDR3 comprises 20 residues. Trimming cost V 1 base and J 3 bases, with 27 bases left between them. CDR1 is LGHNA, CDR2 YNFKEQ, per germline. The CDR3 sequence is CASSQGPLPREEPGDTEAFF. The CDR3 coding sequence is TGTGCCAGCAGCCAAGGCCCTCTACCCCGGGAAGAACCGGGGGACACTGAAGCTTTCTTT.

V is TRBV7-8 and J is TRBJ2-5; the match to TRBD1 covers 7 bases. CDR3 length: 17 amino acids. Germline V CDR1 and CDR2: SGHVS, FQNEAQ. Germline trimming cut 2 bases from V and 2 bases from J; bases unmatched to any gene: 11. The chain's CDR3 is CASSLIDEQGKQETQYF. CDR3 bases: TGTGCCAGCAGCTTAATCGACGAACAGGGGAAACAAGAGACCCAGTACTTC.

The V call is TRBV6-5, the J call TRBJ2-1, with D possibly being TRBD1 or TRBD2 (5 bases each). Trimming cost V 7 bases and J 9 bases, with 22 bases left between them. The germline V gene encodes CDR1 MNHEY and CDR2 SVGAGI. The CDR3 runs to 15 residues. The CDR3 DNA follows: TGTGCCAGCAAACTGTGGACGGGGCCGCGGTGTGAGCAGTTCTTC. Amino acids: CASKLWTGPRCEQFF.

Only one count was recorded for this clonotype. V gene TRBV14 combines with J gene TRBJ1-1; D uncertain. Looked up from germline, CDR1 is SGHDN and CDR2 is FVKESK. V dropped 0 bases and J dropped 5 bases, with 16 bases sitting between them. This CDR3 is built from 16 residues. CDR3 nucleotide sequence: TGTGCCAGCAGCCAAGATGTCACAGCAGAAGAAACTGAAGCTTTCTTT. Amino acid sequence: CASSQDVTAEETEAFF. The variable domain in full, with the rest retrieved from reference TRBV14 and TRBJ1-1, is EAGVTQFPSHSVIEKGQTVTLRCDPISGHDNLYWYRRVMGKEIKFLLHFVKESKQDESGMPNNRFLAERTGGTYSTLKVQPAELEDSGVYFCASSQDVTAEETEAFFGQGTRLTVV.

The chain has TRBV30 and TRBJ1-2, with 12 bases aligning to TRBD1. Germline V gives CDR1 GTSNPN, CDR2 SVGIG (reference sequence). V shed 8 bases, J shed 5 bases, and the junction held 3 bases outside the gene matches. This CDR3 contains 12 residues. The chain's CDR3 is CAGTGGAYGYTF. The DNA for the CDR3 is TGTGCCGGGACAGGGGGCGCGTATGGCTACACCTTC.

This clonotype has a handful of counts. The CDR3 DNA reads TGCGCCAGCAGCCAAGAGAGGGAACTGACCGGGGAGCTGTTTTTT. Translation: CASSQERELTGELFF. The V gene is TRBV4-3, the J gene TRBJ2-2, with a tentative D call TRBD2 (5 bases). The CDR3 has 15 amino acids. The germline V gene has CDR1 LGHNA and CDR2 YSLEER. Trimming shortened V by 0 bases and J by 5 bases, and 10 bases separated the two germline ends.

V and J are TRBV5-1 and TRBJ2-1, with TRBD2 matching over 12 bases. CDR1 is SGHRS, CDR2 YFSETQ, per germline. The CDR3 has 15 amino acids. The V segment lost 3 bases and the J segment 3 bases; nucleotides outside the gene matches: 1. CDR3 region: CASSWTSGVYNEQFF. The CDR3 region has the DNA TGCGCCAGCAGCTGGACTAGCGGGGTCTACAATGAGCAGTTCTTC.

This rearrangement joins TRBV4-3 to TRBJ2-1; D ambiguous. V gave up 7 bases and J gave up 0 bases, with 13 bases separating them. In germline, CDR1 is LGHNA, CDR2 YSLEER. The length of the CDR3 is 15 residues. The CDR3 protein is CASTVSRSSYNEQFF. CDR3 nucleotides: TGCGCCAGCACCGTATCGCGGAGCTCCTACAATGAGCAGTTCTTC.

This chain uses TRBV28 with TRBJ2-1; the match to TRBD1 covers 9 bases. Germline trimming cut 7 bases from V and 5 bases from J; bases unmatched to any gene: 6. The CDR3 is made up of 14 amino acids. Germline V gene data show CDR1 as MDHEN and CDR2 as SYDVKM. CDR3 bases: TGTGCCAGCACTACAGGGACAGGGCACAATGAGCAGTTCTTC. It is translated as CASTTGTGHNEQFF.

The V gene is TRBV10-1, the J gene TRBJ2-3; 8 bases are shared with TRBD2. Germline V gives CDR1 WNHNN, CDR2 SYGVQD (reference sequence). This CDR3 is built from 17 residues. The J segment lost 5 bases and the V segment lost 4 bases, leaving 14 bases of the junction unmatched. The CDR3 DNA is TGCGCCAGCAGTGGGGACGACAGTGCGGGAGGTGGAGATACGCAGTATTTT. Its protein is CASSGDDSAGGGDTQYF.

The CDR3 loop is CASSSTGTQPQHF. The CDR3 DNA follows: TGTGCCAGCAGTTCGACAGGGACTCAGCCCCAGCATTTT. The J gene is TRBJ1-5, the V gene TRBV12-3 or TRBV12-4; 7 nucleotides match TRBD1. The V segment lost 4 bases and the J segment 6 bases; nucleotides outside the gene matches: 3. The length of the CDR3 is 13 residues.